These T cell receptor beta chains were read from a single sample in a study of shared clonotypes between healthy human individuals. Profiling relied on immunoSEQ multiplex PCR, and the TCRdb table lists in-frame clones only, not all of them. This repertoire shows 600,000 or so clones, 98% found once; its top ten account for approximately 0.33%. Sequencing used naive CD8+ T cells sorted from blood. These TCRs come from a man in his thirties or forties in good health. Both conserved end residues are part of each CDR3. Not all rows give a size; the values are once, few, many and, for expanded clones, a class.

cdr3_aa,v_call,clone_size
CAISEYRQATNEKLFF,TRBV10-3,.
CASSLGSHNEQFF,TRBV11-3,.
CASRVLGTGYHEQYF,TRBV6-5,.
CASSIIRDYGYTF,TRBV19,.
CASGASGRYTGELFF,TRBV6-1,.
CASRTRDTREAFF,TRBV28,.
CASSSGSEGETQYF,TRBV7-9,.
CASSFLAGGSYNEQFF,TRBV27,.
CASGQRANTGELFF,TRBV4-1,.
CSVEKQGRTTEAFF,TRBV29-1,.
CASSPDTTGELFF,TRBV9,.
CATRPGVSSYNEQFF,TRBV19,.
CASSGGQSTIF,TRBV9,once
CASTLDRNTEAFF,TRBV5-4,.
CASSQARGREQYF,TRBV4-1,.
CASSPGTTNEQFF,TRBV5-6,few
CASRSKLAPSYNEQFF,TRBV7-9,.
CASSPLQGTGEQYF,TRBV2,.
CASSPGTGVNEQFF,TRBV27,.
CAWSSLGRAAYNEQFF,TRBV30,.
CASSPSGSGVETQYF,TRBV7-3,.
CASSLTRYNEQFF,TRBV27,.
CASSQDSGSTDTQYF,TRBV4-3,.
CSVEAPGGKSYNEQFF,TRBV29-1,.
CSVEGGGYGYTF,TRBV29-1,.
CASSLEAPQINEQFF,TRBV28,.
CASSQDREGVYEQYF,TRBV4-3,once
CASSLRAGGPFLTNEQFF,TRBV5-6,.
CASSPRTSGRKRDTQYF,TRBV13,.
CASKDGASGATDTQYF,TRBV27,.
CAWSWDSSYEQYF,TRBV30,once
CASSPRPRGPDTQYF,TRBV28,.
CASRATGTGTYEQYF,TRBV5-1,.
CASSGGTGGETQYF,TRBV10-2,.
CASRTDRGLTQETQYF,TRBV7-9,.
CASSLGPNTGELFF,TRBV11-2,.
CASTTYRSNSGANVLTF,TRBV5-1,.
CASNSDRTHEAFF,TRBV10-2,.
CASSLRTGWTVTGELFF,TRBV7-2,.
CASSLIDGYTEAFF,TRBV27,.